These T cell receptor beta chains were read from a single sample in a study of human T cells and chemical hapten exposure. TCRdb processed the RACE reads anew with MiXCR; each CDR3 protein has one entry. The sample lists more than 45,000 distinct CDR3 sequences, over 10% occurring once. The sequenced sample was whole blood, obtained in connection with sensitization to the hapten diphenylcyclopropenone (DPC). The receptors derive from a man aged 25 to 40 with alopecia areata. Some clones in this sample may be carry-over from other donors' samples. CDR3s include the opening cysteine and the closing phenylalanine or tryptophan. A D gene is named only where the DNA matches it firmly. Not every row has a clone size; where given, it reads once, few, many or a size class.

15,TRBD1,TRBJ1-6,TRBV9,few,TGTGCCAGCAGCGTAGGACAGGGTGGCAATTCACCCCTCCACTTT,CASSVGQGGNSPLHF
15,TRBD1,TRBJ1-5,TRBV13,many,TGTGCCAGCAGCTTACAGGGGGGTAGCAATCAGCCCCAGCATTTT,CASSLQGGSNQPQHF
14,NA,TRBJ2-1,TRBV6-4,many,TGTGCCAGCAGTGACTCGGGGGGAGTGCATGAGCAGTTCTTC,CASSDSGGVHEQFF
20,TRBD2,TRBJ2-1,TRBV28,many,TGTGCCAGCAGTCCTCTGGGGGGACTAGCGGGGGTTAGCTCCTACAATGAGCAGTTCTTC,CASSPLGGLAGVSSYNEQFF
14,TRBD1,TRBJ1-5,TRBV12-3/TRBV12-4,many,TGTGCCAGCAGGGGACAGGGGGATAATCAGCCCCAGCATTTT,CASRGQGDNQPQHF
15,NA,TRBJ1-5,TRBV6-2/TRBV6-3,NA,TGTGCCAGCAGCCCGAGACAGGAGCACAATCAGCCCCAGCATTTT,CASSPRQEHNQPQHF
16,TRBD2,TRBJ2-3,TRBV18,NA,TGTGCCAGCTCACCAGCCAGCGGGGCTAGCACAGATACGCAGTATTTT,CASSPASGASTDTQYF
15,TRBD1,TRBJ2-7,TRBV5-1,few,TGCGCCAGCAGCCCACTGGGACAGGGGTCCTACGAGCAGTACTTC,CASSPLGQGSYEQYF
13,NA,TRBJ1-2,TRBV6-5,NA,TGTGCCAGCTCGGACGACAGGCTCCGTGGCTACACCTTC,CASSDDRLRGYTF
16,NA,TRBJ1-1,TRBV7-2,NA,TGTGCCAGCAGTGGGGGGACGGAGATTTTGAACACTGAAGCTTTCTTT,CASSGGTEILNTEAFF
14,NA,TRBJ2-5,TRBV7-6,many,TGTGCCAGCAGCTCAAGCCCGGGACAAGAGACCCAGTACTTC,CASSSSPGQETQYF
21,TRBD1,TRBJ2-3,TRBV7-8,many,TGTGCCAGCAGCCCGGTGGGGTACCGGGACAGGGGGCTTAGCCGCACCGATACGCAGTATTTT,CASSPVGYRDRGLSRTDTQYF
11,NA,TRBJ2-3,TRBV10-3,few,TGTGCCATCAGCGAGGGGAATACGCAGTATTTT,CAISEGNTQYF
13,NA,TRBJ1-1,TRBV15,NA,TGTGCCACCAGCAGTGTGGGCGGCACTGAAGCTTTCTTT,CATSSVGGTEAFF
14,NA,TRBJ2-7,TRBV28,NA,TGTGCCAGCAGTTTATCCGGCGGGCGGGCGGAGCAGTACTTC,CASSLSGGRAEQYF
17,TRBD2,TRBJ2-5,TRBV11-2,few,TGTGCCAGCAGCCAAGGACTAGCCGATCTGGTAGGGGAGACCCAGTACTTC,CASSQGLADLVGETQYF
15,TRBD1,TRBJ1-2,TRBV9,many,TGTGCCAGCAGCGTAGAGGCGGGACAGGCTTTAGGCTACACCTTC,CASSVEAGQALGYTF
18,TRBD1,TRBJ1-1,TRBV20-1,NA,TGCAGTGCTTACCCGGGACAGCTAGTTCTGCCCTCGAACACTGAAGCTTTCTTT,CSAYPGQLVLPSNTEAFF
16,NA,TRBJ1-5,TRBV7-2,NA,TGTGCCAGCAGCTTAGAGGGGCAGCTTAGCAATCAGCCCCAGCATTTT,CASSLEGQLSNQPQHF
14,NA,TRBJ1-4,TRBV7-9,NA,TGTGCCAGCAGCTCCTTCGGAAGGGGTGAAAAACTGTTTTTT,CASSSFGRGEKLFF
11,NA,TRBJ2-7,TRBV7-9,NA,TGTGCCAGCAGCCCGGGCCACGAGCAGTACTTC,CASSPGHEQYF
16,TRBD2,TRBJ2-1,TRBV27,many,TGTGCCAGCAGTCCCCTAGGAGCGGGGACCTACAATGAGCAGTTCTTC,CASSPLGAGTYNEQFF
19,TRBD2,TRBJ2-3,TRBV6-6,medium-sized,TGTGCCAGCAGTTACTCGACGGACCCGGGACTAGCGGACACAGATACGCAGTATTTT,CASSYSTDPGLADTDTQYF
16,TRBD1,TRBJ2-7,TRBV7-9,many,TGTGCCAGCAGCTTAGCACTCCGGGACAGGGGTTACGAGCAGTACTTC,CASSLALRDRGYEQYF
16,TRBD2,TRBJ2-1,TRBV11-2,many,TGTGCCAGCAGCCACCCGGGACTAGCGGGGGACAATGAGCAGTTCTTC,CASSHPGLAGDNEQFF
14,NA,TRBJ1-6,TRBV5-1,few,TGCGCCAGCAGCTCAACCCAGGGTAATTCACCCCTCCACTTT,CASSSTQGNSPLHF
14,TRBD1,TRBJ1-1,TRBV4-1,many,TGCGCCAGCAGCCAATTTACAGGGGAAGAAGAAGCTTTCTTT,CASSQFTGEEEAFF
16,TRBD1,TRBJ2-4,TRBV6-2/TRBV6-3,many,TGTGCCAGCAGTTTGACTGACAGGGGCTGGGTAAACATTCAGTACTTC,CASSLTDRGWVNIQYF
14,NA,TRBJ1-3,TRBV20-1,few,TGCAGTGCTAGAAACCCACGCTCTGGAAACACCATATATTTT,CSARNPRSGNTIYF
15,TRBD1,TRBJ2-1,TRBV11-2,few,TGTGCCAGCAGACAGGACAGGGGGTCCTACAATGAGCAGTTCTTC,CASRQDRGSYNEQFF
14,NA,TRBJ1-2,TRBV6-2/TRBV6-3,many,TGTGCCAGCAGTTACGACCCCAAGAACTATGGCTACACCTTC,CASSYDPKNYGYTF
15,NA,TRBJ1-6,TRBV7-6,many,TGTGCCAGCAGCTTAGGAGGGCAGGGGAATTCACCCCTCCACTTT,CASSLGGQGNSPLHF
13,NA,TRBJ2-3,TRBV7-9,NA,TGTGCCAGCAGCATAAGTGAGGCGGATACGCAGTATTTT,CASSISEADTQYF
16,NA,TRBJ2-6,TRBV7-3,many,TGTGCCAGCAGCTTATCTCCAGGGGCCGGGGCCAACGTCCTGACTTTC,CASSLSPGAGANVLTF
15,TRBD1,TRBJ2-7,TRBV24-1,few,TGTGCCACCAGTGCCGAGGACAGGGGGCCATACGAGCAGTACTTC,CATSAEDRGPYEQYF
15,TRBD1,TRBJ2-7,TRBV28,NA,TGTGCCAGCAGTCCCGTCAGGGGGCTCACCTACGAGCAGTACTTC,CASSPVRGLTYEQYF
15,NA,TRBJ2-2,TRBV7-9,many,TGTGCCAGCAGCTTAGACAGTTATCTCACCGGGGAGCTGTTTTTT,CASSLDSYLTGELFF
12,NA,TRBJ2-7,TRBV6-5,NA,TGTGCCAGCAAGGTATTAGGGGGCGAGCAGTACTTC,CASKVLGGEQYF
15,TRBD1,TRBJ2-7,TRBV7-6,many,TGTGCCAGCAGCTTCCGACAGGGGGCAACCTACGAGCAGTACTTC,CASSFRQGATYEQYF
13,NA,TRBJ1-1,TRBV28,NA,TGTGCCAGCAGTTTACCCTTCCAGGGTGAAGCTTTCTTT,CASSLPFQGEAFF
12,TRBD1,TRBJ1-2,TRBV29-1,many,TGCAGCGTCCCGAGACAGGGCTTTGGCTACACCTTC,CSVPRQGFGYTF
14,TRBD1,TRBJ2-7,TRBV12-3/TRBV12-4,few,TGTGCCAGCACCCGGACAGGGTTAGGCTACGAGCAGTACTTC,CASTRTGLGYEQYF
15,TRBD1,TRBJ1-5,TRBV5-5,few,TGTGCCAGCAGATTACACAGGGGTAGCAATCAGCCCCAGCATTTT,CASRLHRGSNQPQHF
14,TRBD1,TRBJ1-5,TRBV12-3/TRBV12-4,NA,TGTGCCAGCAGTTCGGACAGGGAGGGTCAGCCCCAGCATTTT,CASSSDREGQPQHF
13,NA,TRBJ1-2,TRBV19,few,TGTGCCAGTAGTGGGACATTGGACTATGGCTACACCTTC,CASSGTLDYGYTF
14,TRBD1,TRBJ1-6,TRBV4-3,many,TGCGCCAGCAGGGACAGGGCCATGAATTCACCCCTCCACTTT,CASRDRAMNSPLHF
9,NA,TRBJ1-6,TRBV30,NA,TGTGCCTGGAGTCCACCCCTCCACTTT,CAWSPPLHF
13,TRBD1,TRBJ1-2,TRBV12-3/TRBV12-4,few,TGTGCCAGCAGTGCGGGACAGGGGAATGGCTACACCTTC,CASSAGQGNGYTF
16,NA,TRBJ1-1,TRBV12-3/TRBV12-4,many,TGTGCCAGCAGTCCCTCTGGGGGGAGTGTGAGGCCGGAAGCTTTCTTT,CASSPSGGSVRPEAFF
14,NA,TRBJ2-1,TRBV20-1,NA,TGCAGTGCTGCGCAGGGTTATAGCGGCAATGAGCAGTTCTTC,CSAAQGYSGNEQFF
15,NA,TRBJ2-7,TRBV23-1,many,TGCGCCAGCAGTCTGACACCGTCGCTAGCCTACGAGCAGTACTTC,CASSLTPSLAYEQYF